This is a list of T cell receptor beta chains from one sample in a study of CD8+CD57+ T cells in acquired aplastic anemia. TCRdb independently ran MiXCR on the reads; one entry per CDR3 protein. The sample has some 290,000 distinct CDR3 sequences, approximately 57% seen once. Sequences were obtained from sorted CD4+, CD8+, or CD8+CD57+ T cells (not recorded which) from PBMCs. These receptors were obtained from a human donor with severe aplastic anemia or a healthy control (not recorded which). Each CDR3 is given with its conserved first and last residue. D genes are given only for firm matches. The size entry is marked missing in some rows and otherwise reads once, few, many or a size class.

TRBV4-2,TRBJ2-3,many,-,TGTGCCAGCAGCCAGAGGGTAGCGTCCCCTAGCACAGATACGCAGTATTTT,CASSQRVASPSTDTQYF
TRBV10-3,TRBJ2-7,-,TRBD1,TGTGCCATCAGGGGACAGGGGGCTAAAACGGGAGTCGTTTACGAGCAGTACTTC,CAIRGQGAKTGVVYEQYF
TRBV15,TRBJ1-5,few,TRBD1,TGTGCCACCAGCAGAGGACAGGGAGTCTTGCCCCAGCATTTT,CATSRGQGVLPQHF
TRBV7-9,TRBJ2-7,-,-,TGTGCCAGCAGCTTAGGATCAGGGCGGTACGAGCAGTACTTC,CASSLGSGRYEQYF
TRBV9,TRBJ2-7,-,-,TGTGCCAGCAGCGATCCCGCCTACGAGCAGTACTTC,CASSDPAYEQYF
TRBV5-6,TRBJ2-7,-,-,TGTGCCAGCAGCAAAGACTACTACGAGCAGTACTTC,CASSKDYYEQYF
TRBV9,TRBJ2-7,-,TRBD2,TGTGCCAGCAGCCCTCGCAGCGGGGGGCCAAACTCCTACGAGCAGTACTTC,CASSPRSGGPNSYEQYF
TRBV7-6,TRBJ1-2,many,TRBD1,TGTGCCAGCAGCTTAGGACAGGGGTTGGGGGTCGCTAACTATGGCTACACCTTC,CASSLGQGLGVANYGYTF
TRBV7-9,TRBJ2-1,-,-,TGTGCCAGCAGCTTTGGGCCGAGCTCCTACAATGAGCAGTTCTTC,CASSFGPSSYNEQFF
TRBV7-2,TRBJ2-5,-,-,TGTGCCAGCAGCCCCCGACAAATGTACCAAGAGACCCAGTACTTC,CASSPRQMYQETQYF
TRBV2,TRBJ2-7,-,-,TGTGCCACCCAGTTGACACCCGGGCGGGAGTACTTC,CATQLTPGREYF
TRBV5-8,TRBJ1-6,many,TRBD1,TGTGCCAGCAGCACGGGACAGGACCCGAGTTTTGCTTCACCCCTCCACTTT,CASSTGQDPSFASPLHF
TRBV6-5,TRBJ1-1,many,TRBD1,TGTGCCAGCAGGCCTGGACAGGGGGGCACTGAAGCTTTCTTT,CASRPGQGGTEAFF
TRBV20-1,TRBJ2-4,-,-,TGCAGTGCTAGACACGAAGCCAAAAACATTCAGTACTTC,CSARHEAKNIQYF
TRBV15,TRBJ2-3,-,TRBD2,TGTGCCACCAGCAGAGATCGGCGGGGGGCCACAGATACGCAGTATTTT,CATSRDRRGATDTQYF
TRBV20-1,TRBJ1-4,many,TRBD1,TGCAGTGCCGGGACAGGGAGGCGTGAAAAACTGTTTTTT,CSAGTGRREKLFF
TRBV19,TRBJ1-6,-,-,TGTGCCAGTACATCGGGGGCGGGAAATTCACCCCTCCACTTT,CASTSGAGNSPLHF
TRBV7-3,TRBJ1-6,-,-,TGTGCCAGCAGCTCGCCGGACACCACACCCCTCCACTTT,CASSSPDTTPLHF
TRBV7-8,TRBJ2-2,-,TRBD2,TGTGCCAGCAGGGGGGGGGAGGGAACCGGGGAGCTGTTTTTT,CASRGGEGTGELFF
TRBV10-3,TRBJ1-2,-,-,TGTGCCATCAGTGAGTCAGGCACAGTCGGCTACACCTTC,CAISESGTVGYTF
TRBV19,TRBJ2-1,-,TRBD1,TGTGCCAGTACCCGGACCGGGACAGGCTCGGGTGAGCAGTTCTTC,CASTRTGTGSGEQFF
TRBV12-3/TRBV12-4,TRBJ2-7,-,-,TGTGCCAGCAGTTTGGGGGTAACCTCCTACGAGCAGTACTTC,CASSLGVTSYEQYF
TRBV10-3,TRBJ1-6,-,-,TGTGCCATCAGTGGCTCAGGCGGCAATTCACCCCTCCACTTT,CAISGSGGNSPLHF
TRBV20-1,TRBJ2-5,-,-,TGCAGTGCGCAGTCTACACAAGAGACCCAGTACTTC,CSAQSTQETQYF
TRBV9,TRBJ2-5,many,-,TGTGCCAGCAGCGTTAAACCTCTTCAAGAGACCCAGTACTTC,CASSVKPLQETQYF
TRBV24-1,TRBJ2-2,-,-,TGTGCCACCAGTGATCGTTCGTCCGGGGAGCTGTTTTTT,CATSDRSSGELFF
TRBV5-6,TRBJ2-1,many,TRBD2,TGTGCCAGCAGCTTGCTAGCGGGGGGCTGGGATGAGCAGTTCTTC,CASSLLAGGWDEQFF
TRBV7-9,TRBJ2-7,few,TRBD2,TGTGCCAGCAGCTCTAGCGGGACTTACGAGCAGTACTTC,CASSSSGTYEQYF
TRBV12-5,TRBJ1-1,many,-,TGTGCTAGTGGTTTGAAGGGTTACCGTACTGAAGCTTTCTTT,CASGLKGYRTEAFF
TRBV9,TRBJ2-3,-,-,TGTGCCAGCAGCGGGACGGTGTCTAGCACAGATACGCAGTATTTT,CASSGTVSSTDTQYF
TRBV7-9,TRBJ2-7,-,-,TGTGCCCGGCGGTCGGAGGGCGAGCAGTACTTC,CARRSEGEQYF
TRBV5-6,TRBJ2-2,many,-,TGTGCCAGCAGCTTGATTACAGGGAGGGTGAACACCGGGGAGCTGTTTTTT,CASSLITGRVNTGELFF
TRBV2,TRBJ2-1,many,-,TGTGCCAGCAGTGCCCCTAACAGGGACAATGAGCAGTTCTTC,CASSAPNRDNEQFF
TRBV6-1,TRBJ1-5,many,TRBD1,TGTGCCAGCAGATTAACAGGGGACGGGCAGCCCCAGCATTTT,CASRLTGDGQPQHF
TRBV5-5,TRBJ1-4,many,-,TGTGCCAGCAGCGACAAGGGATTAACTAATGAAAAACTGTTTTTT,CASSDKGLTNEKLFF
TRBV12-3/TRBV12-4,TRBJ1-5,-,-,TGTGCCAGCAGGCTTGGGGGCGCAGGGGAGACCCAGCATTTT,CASRLGGAGETQHF
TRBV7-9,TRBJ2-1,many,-,TGTGCCAGCAGCTTAGACAGTCGCCCTGGGGATGAGCAGTTCTTC,CASSLDSRPGDEQFF
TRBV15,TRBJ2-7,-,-,TGTGCCACCAGCTCGGGACAAGGGATCGAGCAGTACTTC,CATSSGQGIEQYF
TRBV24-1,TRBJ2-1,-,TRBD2,TGTGCCACCAGTGAACAACGACTAGCGGGGGGCAACAATGAGCAGTTCTTC,CATSEQRLAGGNNEQFF
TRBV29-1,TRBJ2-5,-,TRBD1,TGCAGCGTTGAGGCCGACAGGGGGAGTCAAGAGACCCAGTACTTC,CSVEADRGSQETQYF
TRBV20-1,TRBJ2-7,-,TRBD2,TGCAGTGCGGTGACTAGCGGGGCTACCTACGAGCAGTACTTC,CSAVTSGATYEQYF
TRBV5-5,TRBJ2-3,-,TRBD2,TGCGCCAGCAGCTTGTGGCGGGGGGCTTCAGATACGCAGTATTTT,CASSLWRGASDTQYF
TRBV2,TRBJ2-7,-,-,TGTGCCAGCACCACTATGGGGGAGCAGTACTTC,CASTTMGEQYF
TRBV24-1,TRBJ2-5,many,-,TGTGCCACCAGTGATTTGCGGAGAGGGCTGGAGACCCAGTACTTC,CATSDLRRGLETQYF
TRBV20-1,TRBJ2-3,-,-,TGCAGTGCTAGACCTGGCGGTGATACGCAGTATTTT,CSARPGGDTQYF
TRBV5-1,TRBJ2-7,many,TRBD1,TGTGCCAGCAGCCCCGGGACAGGGACCTACGAGCAGTACTTC,CASSPGTGTYEQYF
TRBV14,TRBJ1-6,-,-,TGTGCCAGCAGCCCCACAGGGAATACTTCACCCCTCCACTTT,CASSPTGNTSPLHF
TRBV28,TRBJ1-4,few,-,TGTGCCAGCAGTTTAGCAACTAATGAAAAACTGTTTTTT,CASSLATNEKLFF
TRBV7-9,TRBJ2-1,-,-,TGTGCCAGCAGCTTAGCTGTAGGGAGTGTCAGAGCCAATGAGCAGTTCTTC,CASSLAVGSVRANEQFF
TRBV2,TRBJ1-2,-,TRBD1,TGTGCCAGGGACAGGTCCGGGAGGGATGGCTACACCTTC,CARDRSGRDGYTF
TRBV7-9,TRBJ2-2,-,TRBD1,TGTGCCAGCAGCTCCCCGGGACAGGGGAGAAGCGGGGAGCTGTTTTTT,CASSSPGQGRSGELFF
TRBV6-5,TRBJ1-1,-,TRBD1,TGTGCCAGCAGTTACTCGAGGGACAGGGGGCTTCACACTGAAGCTTTCTTT,CASSYSRDRGLHTEAFF
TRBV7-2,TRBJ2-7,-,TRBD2,TGTGCCAGCAGCATTCGATTAGCGGGGGCAACCTACGAGCAGTACTTC,CASSIRLAGATYEQYF
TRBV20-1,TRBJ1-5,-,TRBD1,TGCAGTGCTAGAGATATGGGACAGGGAAGTCAGCCCCAGCATTTT,CSARDMGQGSQPQHF
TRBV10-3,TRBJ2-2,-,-,TGTGCCATCAGTGAAGAGGGCCCAGGAACCGGGGAGCTGTTTTTT,CAISEEGPGTGELFF
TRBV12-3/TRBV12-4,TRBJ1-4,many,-,TGTGCCAGCAGGAGGGGAGATGAAAAACTGTTTTTT,CASRRGDEKLFF
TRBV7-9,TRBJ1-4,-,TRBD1,TGTGCCAGCAGCTTCGGACAGGTCGAGAATGAAAAATTGTTTTTT,CASSFGQVENEKLFF